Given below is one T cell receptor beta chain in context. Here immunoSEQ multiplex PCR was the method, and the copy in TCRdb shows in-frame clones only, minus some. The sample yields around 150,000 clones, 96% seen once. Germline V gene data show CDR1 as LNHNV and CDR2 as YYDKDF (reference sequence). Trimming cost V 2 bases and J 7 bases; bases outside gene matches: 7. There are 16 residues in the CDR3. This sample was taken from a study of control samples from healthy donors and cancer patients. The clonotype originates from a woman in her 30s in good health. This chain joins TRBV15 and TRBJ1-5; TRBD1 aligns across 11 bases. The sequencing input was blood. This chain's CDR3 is CATSRRGQGAGQPQHF. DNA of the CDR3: TGTGCCACCAGCAGAAGAGGACAGGGGGCAGGGCAGCCCCAGCATTTT.